Following are 23 T cell receptor beta chains from one sample sequenced in a study of blood T cell repertoires in COVID-19. Assay used: immunoSEQ multiplex PCR; TCRdb lists only in-frame clones, some missing. The profile shows 350,000 to 400,000 clones, about 88% of them singletons. The sequenced sample consisted of PBMCs or T cells enriched from blood (not recorded which). These TCRs come from a woman in her 30s who had recovered from COVID-19.

In nucleotides, the CDR3 is TGTGCCACCAGCAGAGATAATCCTTCCAGGGGGGTCGTAATTCAGTACTTC. Translated: CATSRDNPSRGVVIQYF. The chain couples TRBV15 to TRBJ2-4; D might be TRBD1 (7 bases). Trimming pared 0 bases from V and 10 bases from J, leaving 22 bases between. The germline V gene has CDR1 LNHNV and CDR2 YYDKDF (reference sequence). The CDR3 loop spans 17 amino acids. Full variable domain (missing parts from reference TRBV15 and TRBJ2-4): DAMVIQNPRYQVTQFGKPVTLSCSQTLNHNVMYWYQQKSSQAPKLLFHYYDKDFNNEADTPDNFQSRRPNTSFCFLDIRSPGLGDTAMYLCATSRDNPSRGVVIQYFGAGTRLSVL.

The chain couples TRBV27 to TRBJ1-6; 11 bases fit TRBD1. The CDR3 length is 16 residues. The J segment lost 9 bases and the V segment lost 1 base, leaving 5 bases of the junction unmatched. CDR1 is MNHEY, CDR2 SMNVEV, per germline (reference sequence). CDR3 DNA: TGTGCCAGCAGTTTATTTATCGGGACAGGGGGTTCACCCCTCCACTTT. This gives the protein CASSLFIGTGGSPLHF.

The V call is TRBV5-1, the J call TRBJ2-3, with a possible D match to TRBD1 (6 bases). Per germline, CDR1 SGHRS and CDR2 YFSETQ. The CDR3 spans 16 residues. The germline V and J ends were trimmed by 0 bases and 3 bases, with 14 bases remaining between them. In nucleotides, the CDR3 is TGCGCCAGCAGCTTGGATGCAGGGCAGGGGACAGATACGCAGTATTTT. Its translation is CASSLDAGQGTDTQYF.

The genes are TRBV2 and TRBJ1-1; D might be TRBD1 (5 bases). Per the germline V gene, CDR1 is SNHLY and CDR2 is FYNNEI. This CDR3 has 14 amino acids. V was cut by 7 bases and J by 3 bases, with 15 bases left in between. The CDR3 DNA reads TGTGCCAGCAATAAGGGCCCAGGGTACACTGAAGCTTTCTTT. Protein: CASNKGPGYTEAFF.

V is TRBV19 and J is TRBJ1-5, with TRBD1 matching 7 bases. V dropped 3 bases and J dropped 6; count of bases not matched to a gene: 8. The germline gives CDR1 LNHDA, CDR2 SQIVND (reference sequence). This CDR3 spans 15 amino acids. The CDR3, as DNA: TGTGCCAGTAGTATGGCGACAGGGAATCGTCAGCCCCAGCATTTT. Translating gives CASSMATGNRQPQHF.

The chain uses TRBV6-1 and TRBJ2-7; 12 nucleotides line up with TRBD1. The CDR3 sequence is 18 residues long. The V segment lost 0 bases and the J segment 6 bases; nucleotides outside the gene matches: 12. Per the germline V gene, CDR1 is MNHNS and CDR2 is SASEGT. Here the CDR3 reads CASSEALPRGTGGAEQYF. The CDR3 DNA reads as TGTGCCAGCAGTGAAGCGCTTCCAAGGGGGACAGGGGGCGCCGAGCAGTACTTC.

The V and J genes are TRBV6-5 and TRBJ1-2, with a possible D match to TRBD1 (5 bases). Per germline, CDR1 MNHEY and CDR2 SVGAGI. The CDR3 has 15 residues. The V gene lost 3 bases and the J gene lost 2 bases, with 13 bases spanning the gap. In DNA, the CDR3 is TGTGCCAGCAGTTATTGGGCAGGGATCAACTATGGCTACACCTTC. Protein sequence: CASSYWAGINYGYTF.

The chain joins TRBV27 to TRBJ1-1; D gene ambiguous. Trimming removed 5 bases from V and 2 bases from J, with 9 bases in between. CDR1 is MNHEY and CDR2 is SMNVEV in the germline V gene (reference sequence). The CDR3 totals 13 residues. CDR3 region: CASSARINTEAFF. CDR3 DNA sequence: TGTGCCAGCAGTGCCAGGATTAACACTGAAGCTTTCTTT.

This chain links TRBV5-1 with TRBJ2-1; the D is unclear. This CDR3 has 12 amino acids. V was pared by 3 bases and J by 7 bases, with 8 bases between. The germline CDR1 and CDR2 sequences are SGHRS and YFSETQ. The CDR3 loop is CASSSGRNEQFF. The CDR3 DNA follows: TGCGCCAGCAGCTCGGGTAGGAATGAGCAGTTCTTC.

V gene TRBV5-4 combines with J gene TRBJ2-1; 7 bases match TRBD1. The length of the CDR3 is 15 residues. Trimming removed 2 bases from V and 9 bases from J; junction bases left unmatched: 11. The germline gives CDR1 SGHNT, CDR2 YYREEE (reference sequence). The CDR3 is CASSFPGQLQGEQFF. The CDR3 nucleotides read TGTGCCAGCAGCTTCCCGGGACAGTTACAAGGTGAGCAGTTCTTC.

This sequence joins TRBV14 and TRBJ2-3; 11 bases align to TRBD2. CDR3 size: 16 residues. Germline CDR1 reads SGHDN; CDR2 reads FVKESK. Unmatched junction bases numbered 4, after V lost 1 base and J lost 4 bases. The chain's CDR3 is CASSQALAGGSDTQYF. CDR3 nucleotide sequence: TGTGCCAGCAGCCAAGCCCTAGCGGGAGGTTCAGATACGCAGTATTTT.

The chain employs TRBV19 and TRBJ2-1, with TRBD2 as a possible D gene (5 bases). The length of the CDR3 is 14 residues. Looked up from germline, CDR1 is LNHDA and CDR2 is SQIVND (reference sequence). The V gene lost 5 bases and the J gene lost 8 bases, with 16 bases spanning the gap. The CDR3 sequence: CASSLGLASDEQFF. CDR3 DNA: TGTGCCAGTAGTTTAGGACTTGCCAGCGATGAGCAGTTCTTC.

CDR3 nucleotide sequence: TGTGCCAGTAGTGCTACAGGGAGCTCCTACAATGAGCAGTTCTTC. Protein: CASSATGSSYNEQFF. The chain is built from TRBV19 and TRBJ2-1; maybe TRBD1 (6 bases). Between the trimmed V and J ends, which lost 5 bases and 0 bases, there was a span of 11 bases. The CDR3 consists of 15 residues. Germline V CDR1 and CDR2: LNHDA, SQIVND (reference sequence). The whole variable domain, remainder taken from reference TRBV19 and TRBJ2-1, is DGGITQSPKYLFRKEGQNVTLSCEQNLNHDAMYWYRQDPGQGLRLIYYSQIVNDFQKGDIAEGYSVSREKKESFPLTVTSAQKNPTAFYLCASSATGSSYNEQFFGPGTRLTVL.

The genes are TRBV3-1 (or the pseudogene TRBV3-2) and TRBJ2-2; 9 positions agree with TRBD1. The length of the CDR3 is 14 residues. CDR1 is LGHDT, CDR2 YNNKEL, per germline (reference sequence). Trimming at V came to 4 bases and at J to 7 bases, leaving 4 bases not matched to a gene. The CDR3 spells CASSRTGALGELFF. CDR3 sequence (DNA): TGTGCCAGCAGCCGGACAGGGGCCCTCGGGGAGCTGTTTTTT.

The J gene is TRBJ2-2, the V gene TRBV4-1; perhaps TRBD2 as D (5 bases). From germline, CDR1 is MGHRA and CDR2 YSYEKL. The V gene lost 1 base and the J gene lost 4 bases, with 13 bases spanning the gap. The CDR3 contains 16 residues. DNA of the CDR3: TGCGCCAGCAGCCAAGGGGTCAGCGGATTCACCGGGGAGCTGTTTTTT. Residues: CASSQGVSGFTGELFF.

The CDR3 DNA follows: TGCGCCAGCAGCTTGGTAGGGGCCTACTACAATGAGCAGTTCTTC. This encodes CASSLVGAYYNEQFF. V usage is TRBV5-1 and J usage is TRBJ2-1, with D perhaps matching TRBD1 (5 bases). The CDR3 runs 15 residues. V was shortened by 0 bases and J by 3 bases, with 10 bases between the two germline ends. In germline, CDR1 is SGHRS, CDR2 YFSETQ.

The chain recombines TRBV30 with TRBJ1-1; D is ambiguous. The CDR3 is 11 residues long. The germline CDR1 and CDR2 sequences are GTSNPN and SVGIG (reference sequence). With 3 bases removed from V and 4 bases from J, the gap between germline ends came to 6 bases. CDR3: CAWRPGTEAFF. For the CDR3, the DNA is TGTGCCTGGAGACCCGGCACTGAAGCTTTCTTT.

The chain recombines TRBV28 with TRBJ1-6; D uncertain. The V gene's germline CDR1 is MDHEN and CDR2 SYDVKM. The V end lost 8 bases, the J end lost 5 bases, and 13 bases lay between the germline ends. The CDR3 has 14 amino acids. The CDR3 region is CASWTLGNNSPLHF. In DNA form, the CDR3 reads TGTGCCAGCTGGACTTTGGGGAATAATTCACCCCTCCACTTT.

The rearrangement uses TRBV19 and TRBJ1-1, with D possibly matching TRBD1 (5 bases). CDR3 length: 13 residues. V was trimmed by 6 bases and J by 1 base, leaving 9 bases between them. Germline V gene data show CDR1 as LNHDA and CDR2 as SQIVND (reference sequence). The CDR3 sequence: CASRWTKNTEAFF. The CDR3 DNA reads as TGTGCCAGTAGATGGACAAAGAACACTGAAGCTTTCTTT.

J is TRBJ1-2 and V is TRBV27, with 10 bases that match TRBD1. The V segment lost 8 bases and the J segment 5 bases; nucleotides outside the gene matches: 8. The germline V gene has CDR1 MNHEY and CDR2 SMNVEV (reference sequence). The CDR3 totals 14 residues. The CDR3 sequence is CASGDRGPQYGYTF. Written as DNA, the CDR3 is TGTGCCAGCGGTGACAGGGGGCCCCAATATGGCTACACCTTC.

A single count supports this clone. The CDR3 DNA reads TGTGCCAGCAGTACCACGGGGTTCTCGAAAATGAACACTGAAGCTTTCTTT. Translating gives CASSTTGFSKMNTEAFF. The rearrangement links TRBV27 to TRBJ1-1; D unclear. The V and J ends lost 5 bases and 0 bases respectively, with 19 bases between them. The CDR3 runs to 17 residues. CDR1 is MNHEY, CDR2 SMNVEV, per germline (reference sequence).

The genes are TRBV2 and TRBJ1-1; the D gene is possibly TRBD1 (6 bases). This CDR3 is built from 13 residues. The V and J ends lost 6 bases and 1 base respectively, with 9 bases between them. Germline CDR1 and CDR2: SNHLY and FYNNEI. In nucleotides, the CDR3 is TGTGCCAGCAGGAAGACAGGGAACACTGAAGCTTTCTTT. Its protein product is CASRKTGNTEAFF.

The chain combines TRBV28 with TRBJ2-1; 11 nucleotides match TRBD2. J was trimmed by 7 bases and V by 6 bases; bases with no gene match: 5. The CDR3 is made up of 14 amino acids. CDR1 MDHEN and CDR2 SYDVKM come from the germline V gene. CDR3 in amino acids: CASRLAGAYNEQFF. The CDR3 DNA is TGTGCCAGCAGACTAGCGGGAGCTTATAATGAGCAGTTCTTC.